This TCR beta chain is drawn from a study of blood T cell repertoires in COVID-19. Study background: Nucleic acid was either cDNA or gDNA, and it came from T cells, B-cell-depleted T cells, or PBMCs.

CDR1 is KGHSH, CDR2 LQKENI, per germline. This CDR3 comprises 12 residues. The V gene lost 2 bases and the J gene lost 4 bases, with 6 bases spanning the gap. The method was immunoSEQ multiplex PCR; TCRdb's version includes in-frame clones alone and lacks a portion of them. The sample shows 250,000 to 400,000 clones, about nine tenths of them seen only once. The clonotype originates from a man aged 50-60 years with active or convalescent COVID-19. Sequencing was done on a sample of peripheral blood. This sequence joins TRBV18 and TRBJ2-7, with D unclear. For the CDR3, the DNA is TGTGCCAGCTCACCAAACAGTTACGAGCAGTACTTC. Translation gives CASSPNSYEQYF.